The T cell receptor (beta chain) described here comes from a study of blood T cell repertoires in COVID-19. Study-level background: Collection of acute and convalescent COVID-19 samples took place in the United States, Italy and Spain. Sources were T cells, B-cell-depleted T cells, or PBMCs; the material itself was cDNA or gDNA.

Per the study methods: Amplification of reference gene primers was used by the study to estimate nucleated cell counts. Profiling relied on immunoSEQ multiplex PCR, and the TCRdb table lists in-frame clones only, not all of them. V and J calls and clone size come straight from that table; D and trimming were deduced from the DNA. The table lists some 200,000 clones, more than 75% of them singletons, with 5.5% to 7% in the top ten. The sequencing input was peripheral blood. The receptor was isolated from a man aged 80 or over with acute or convalescent COVID-19.

The CDR3 coding sequence is TGTGCCAGCAGCTCACGCGGACTAGCCGTCTCCTACGAGCAGTACTTC. This encodes CASSSRGLAVSYEQYF. The chain uses TRBV11-2 and TRBJ2-7; 8 nucleotides line up with TRBD2. The germline V gene has CDR1 SGHAT and CDR2 FQNNGV. The junction had 8 bases not matched to a gene; V was cut back by 4 bases and J by 0 bases. The CDR3 length is 16 residues.